Listed below are T cell receptor beta chains from one sample, sequenced in a study of cytomegalovirus exposure and HLA in healthy donors. Clones were read by immunoSEQ multiplex PCR, and TCRdb kept only the in-frame ones, dropping some. The sample comprises 130,000 to 150,000 clones, approximately 80% of which are singletons, and 5.1% rests with the top ten. Sequencing was done on a sample of PBMCs. The receptors come from a male donor in good health and CMV-seronegative. CDR3s include the opening cysteine and the closing phenylalanine or tryptophan. A D gene is named only where the DNA matches it firmly. Some rows have no size entry. The others give once, few or many, or a class for an expanded clone.

TRBV19	TRBJ2-2	once	TRBD2	TGTGCCAGTAGTGGCCTAGCGGGGGGAGACACCGGGGAGCTGTTTTTT	CASSGLAGGDTGELFF
TRBV5-1	TRBJ1-1	.	TRBD1	TGCGCCAGCAGCTTTACAGGGGGCACTGAAGCTTTCTTT	CASSFTGGTEAFF
TRBV27	TRBJ2-2	.	TRBD1	TGTGCCAGCAGTTCCCCGAGGGGGCTCGGCACCGGGGAGCTGTTTTTT	CASSSPRGLGTGELFF
TRBV28	TRBJ1-2	once	.	TGTGCCAGCAGTTCACCTGGGCAGGGTGACTATGGCTACACCTTC	CASSSPGQGDYGYTF
TRBV7-9	TRBJ2-7	.	TRBD1	TGTGCCAGCAGGGGACAGGGGACCTACGAGCAGTACTTC	CASRGQGTYEQYF
TRBV10-3	TRBJ1-5	.	TRBD1	TGTGCCATCAGTGGGGACAGGGATGGTCAGCCCCAGCATTTT	CAISGDRDGQPQHF
TRBV6-5	TRBJ2-7	.	TRBD2	TGTGCCAGCAGGACTAGCGGGGCCGGAAGGGAGCAGTACTTC	CASRTSGAGREQYF
TRBV7-3	TRBJ2-5	.	.	TGTGCCAGCAGCTTAGGAAGGTATCCGGGAGAGACCCAGTACTTC	CASSLGRYPGETQYF
TRBV19	TRBJ1-1	.	.	TGTGCCAGTAGTATAGATCAGGGCAGCCAAGCTTTCTTT	CASSIDQGSQAFF
TRBV30	TRBJ1-3	.	.	TGTGCCTGGAGCCCTGGGGCGTTCGGAAACACCATATATTTT	CAWSPGAFGNTIYF
TRBV4-1	TRBJ1-1	few	.	TGCGCCAGCAGATCTACAGGTGGGAGGGTGAACACTGAAGCTTTCTTT	CASRSTGGRVNTEAFF
TRBV6-4	TRBJ2-1	once	.	TGTGCCAGCAGAGCGGACAGTTACAATGAGCAGTTCTTC	CASRADSYNEQFF
TRBV9	TRBJ1-1	once	.	TGTGCCAGCAGCACCACCGACAGTGAAGCTTTCTTT	CASSTTDSEAFF
TRBV27	TRBJ2-5	.	.	TGTGCCAGCAGGGGGGCCAGATTGGGAAGACAAGAGACCCAGTACTTC	CASRGARLGRQETQYF
TRBV5-1	TRBJ2-7	.	TRBD1	TGCGCCAGCAGCCTACAGGGGTTTGGGGAGCAGTACTTC	CASSLQGFGEQYF
TRBV11-2	TRBJ1-1	once	TRBD1	TGTGCCAGCAGCTTGATCAGGGGGAGAACTGAAGCTTTCTTT	CASSLIRGRTEAFF
TRBV13	TRBJ1-1	.	.	TGTGCCAGCAGCTTAATACGGGGCACTGAAGCTTTCTTT	CASSLIRGTEAFF
TRBV27	TRBJ2-7	.	TRBD1	TGTGCCAGCAGAGCCCCAGCACGGGACAGGGGGCACGAGCAGTACTTC	CASRAPARDRGHEQYF
TRBV4-3	TRBJ1-1	.	.	TGCGCCAGCAGCCAAGATGAGGTGCCGAACACTGAAGCTTTCTTT	CASSQDEVPNTEAFF
TRBV27	TRBJ1-2	.	.	TGTGCCAGCAGTCTTAACGAGGGCTATGGCTACACCTTC	CASSLNEGYGYTF
TRBV28	TRBJ2-4	few	.	TGTGCCAGCAGTTTATACCGGGGATTAGCCAAAAACATTCAGTACTTC	CASSLYRGLAKNIQYF
TRBV6-1	TRBJ1-3	few	.	TGTGCCAGCAGTGATTCCCCAGGGGACTCTGGAAACACCATATATTTT	CASSDSPGDSGNTIYF
TRBV27	TRBJ1-6	.	.	TGTGCCAGCAAGACACACGGGGATAATTCACCCCTCCACTTT	CASKTHGDNSPLHF
TRBV6-4	TRBJ1-2	.	TRBD1	TGTGCCAGCAGTAAGGACAGGGGAATTTATGGCTACACCTTC	CASSKDRGIYGYTF
TRBV7-9	TRBJ2-1	.	TRBD1	TGTTCCAGCAGCGTACAGGGGCCCGGTGAGCAGTTCTTC	CSSSVQGPGEQFF
TRBV7-9	TRBJ2-3	.	.	TGTGCCAGCAGCTTATTACGTCGGGGAGAAGGCTTGGATACGCAGTATTTT	CASSLLRRGEGLDTQYF
TRBV6-6	TRBJ1-6	.	.	TGTGCCAGCAAACAGATCCAGACTAATTCACCCCTCCACTTT	CASKQIQTNSPLHF
TRBV10-2	TRBJ2-5	.	.	TGCGCCAGCAGTGAGGGGGGGTGGGAAGAGACCCAGTACTTC	CASSEGGWEETQYF
TRBV7-9	TRBJ1-2	.	.	TGTGCCAGCAGCTCCGAGGGAGGATATGGCTACACCTTC	CASSSEGGYGYTF
TRBV27	TRBJ2-2	.	.	TGTGCCAGCAGTGCCAGGGACTGGGCCGGGGAGCTGTTTTTT	CASSARDWAGELFF
TRBV6-1	TRBJ1-1	.	.	TGTGCCAGCGCGGGGCGTTATGAAGCTTTCTTT	CASAGRYEAFF
TRBV28	TRBJ1-4	.	TRBD1	TGTGCCAGCAGCCCGGAACAGGGGGAGAGTAATGAAAAACTGTTTTTT	CASSPEQGESNEKLFF
TRBV4-2	TRBJ1-1	.	TRBD1	TGTGCCAGCAGCCAACCACAGGGGGCAGGACCCTTGAACACTGAAGCTTTCTTT	CASSQPQGAGPLNTEAFF
TRBV7-9	TRBJ1-1	.	.	TGTGCCAGCAGCTTCCGACGACATGCGAACACTGAAGCTTTCTTT	CASSFRRHANTEAFF
TRBV5-6	TRBJ2-3	.	TRBD1	TGTGCCAGCAGCTTGGGGGCAGGGGGCGGCACAGATACGCAGTATTTT	CASSLGAGGGTDTQYF
TRBV6-6	TRBJ1-1	few	.	TGTGCCAGCAGGTGGGGCACCACAGCAGGAAACACTGAAGCTTTCTTT	CASRWGTTAGNTEAFF
TRBV6-5	TRBJ1-4	.	TRBD1	TGTGCCAGCAGTTACCGGGACAGGGATAAAAAACTGTTTTTT	CASSYRDRDKKLFF
TRBV6-1	TRBJ2-3	.	TRBD2	TGTGCCAGCAGTGAAACTAGCGGGCGCACAGATACGCAGTATTTT	CASSETSGRTDTQYF
TRBV4-2	TRBJ1-5	few	TRBD1	TGTGCCAGCAGCCTTGAGGGGGCGGGGAATAGCAATCAGCCCCAGCATTTT	CASSLEGAGNSNQPQHF
TRBV7-9	TRBJ1-3	.	.	TGTGCCAGCAGCCTACAGGCTCCCTCTGGAAACACCATATATTTT	CASSLQAPSGNTIYF
TRBV6-1	TRBJ1-4	.	.	TGTGCCAGCAGCTTAGCTGGTGAAAAACTGTTTTTT	CASSLAGEKLFF
TRBV19	TRBJ1-3	.	.	TGTGCCAGTAGTTCTCGGACCGGGGGCTCTGGAAACACCATATATTTT	CASSSRTGGSGNTIYF
TRBV19	TRBJ2-3	.	.	TGTGCCAGTAGTACGGGGGGCGGCACAGATACGCAGTATTTT	CASSTGGGTDTQYF
TRBV30	TRBJ1-3	.	.	TGTGCCTGGAGTGCTCGGCGGGGGCAAATAGGAAACACCATATATTTT	CAWSARRGQIGNTIYF
TRBV7-2	TRBJ1-2	once	.	TGTGCCAGCAGCCCCCTCGGGGGTGGCTACACCTTC	CASSPLGGGYTF
TRBV5-6	TRBJ2-7	.	.	TGTGCCAGCGAACAGGGAAACGAGCAGTACTTC	CASEQGNEQYF
TRBV10-1	TRBJ2-1	.	TRBD1	TGCGCCAGCAGTGAGTCAATGGGGGACAGAGCCCCCTACAATGAGCAGTTCTTC	CASSESMGDRAPYNEQFF
TRBV13	TRBJ1-1	.	.	TGTGCCAGCAGCTTCGGTGTCCGGGACACTGAAGCTTTCTTT	CASSFGVRDTEAFF
TRBV4-3	TRBJ2-7	few	TRBD2	TGCGCCAGCAGCCAAGAACCTAGCGGGGTTAACGAGCAGTACTTC	CASSQEPSGVNEQYF
TRBV5-5	TRBJ1-2	few	.	TGTGCCAGCAGCTTGGCGCGGGCCTTCTATGGCTACACCTTC	CASSLARAFYGYTF
TRBV9	TRBJ1-2	few	.	TGTGCCAGCAGCGTCGCGGAGGGGACCTATGGCTACACCTTC	CASSVAEGTYGYTF
TRBV2	TRBJ2-7	few	.	TGTGCCAGCAGTGAAGCCTTCTACGAGCAGTACTTC	CASSEAFYEQYF
TRBV2	TRBJ2-7	.	.	TGTGCCAGCAGATCAGGAAAACCCTACGAGCAGTACTTC	CASRSGKPYEQYF
TRBV7-9	TRBJ2-7	once	TRBD2	TGTGCCAGCAGCTTAAGGTCTAGCGGCCCTAACTCCTACGAGCAGTACTTC	CASSLRSSGPNSYEQYF
TRBV2	TRBJ1-3	.	TRBD1	TGTGCCGTACACAGGGGCTTGGCTGGAAACACCATATATTTT	CAVHRGLAGNTIYF